The text below deals with one T cell receptor (beta chain). Distinct nucleotide sequences in the sample also encode this CDR3. This record belongs to a study of shared clonotypes between healthy human individuals. V lost 1 base, J lost 0 bases, and 8 bases lay in between. Germline CDR1 reads SGHTA; CDR2 reads FQGNSA. The CDR3 has 15 amino acids. Libraries were prepared by immunoSEQ multiplex PCR; TCRdb keeps only in-frame clonotypes and omits some of them. In the table there are about 520,000 clones, about 78% of which are singletons. The sequenced sample consisted of PBMCs. The receptor comes from a woman between 35 and 50 years old in good health. Some clones in this sample may be carry-over from other donors' samples. This chain connects TRBV7-2 to TRBJ2-3; weak D call: TRBD2 (6 bases). The CDR3 is CASSLGGASTDTQYF. The CDR3 bases are TGTGCCAGCAGCTTAGGCGGGGCTAGCACAGATACGCAGTATTTT. The full variable domain, with the rest looked up from reference TRBV7-2 and TRBJ2-3, is GAGVSQSPSNKVTEKGKDVELRCDPISGHTALYWYRQSLGQGLEFLIYFQGNSAPDKSGLPSDRFSAERTGGSVSTLTIQRTQQEDSAVYLCASSLGGASTDTQYFGPGTRLTVL.